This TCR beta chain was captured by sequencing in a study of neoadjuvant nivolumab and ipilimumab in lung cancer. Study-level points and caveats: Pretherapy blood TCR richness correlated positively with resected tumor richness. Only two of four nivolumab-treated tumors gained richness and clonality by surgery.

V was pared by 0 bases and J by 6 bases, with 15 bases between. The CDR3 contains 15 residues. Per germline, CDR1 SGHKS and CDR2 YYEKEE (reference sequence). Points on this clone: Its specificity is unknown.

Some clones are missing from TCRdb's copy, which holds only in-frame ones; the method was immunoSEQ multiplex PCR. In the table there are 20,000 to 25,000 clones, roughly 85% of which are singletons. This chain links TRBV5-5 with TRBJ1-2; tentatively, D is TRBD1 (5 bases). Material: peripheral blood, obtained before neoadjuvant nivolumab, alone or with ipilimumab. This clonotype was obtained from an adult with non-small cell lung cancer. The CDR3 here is CASSLDRQGGDGYTF. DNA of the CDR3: TGTGCCAGCAGCTTGGATCGGCAGGGCGGAGATGGCTACACCTTC. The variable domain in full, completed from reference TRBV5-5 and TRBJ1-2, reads DAGVTQSPTHLIKTRGQQVTLRCSPISGHKSVSWYQQVLGQGPQFIFQYYEKEERGRGNFPDRFSARQFPNYSSELNVNALLLGDSALYLCASSLDRQGGDGYTFGSGTRLTVV.